These T cell receptor beta chains were read from a single sample in a study of T cell therapy after organ transplantation. TCRdb's table, derived via immunoSEQ multiplex PCR, lists solely in-frame clones and lacks some. The sample lists fewer than 25,000 clones; around 84% were seen once. What these receptors recognize is not known. Sample: CD8+ T cells from blood, taken after autologous CMV-specific T cell therapy. Receptor source: a human patient who had received a solid organ transplant and had CMV disease. Some T cells may possibly be graft donor cells. The CDR3 runs from the conserved cysteine through the conserved F or W.

j_call v_call cdr3_aa
TRBJ2-3 TRBV15 CATSRAAGGADTQYF
TRBJ2-3 TRBV6-6 CASSLGSAQYF
TRBJ1-5 TRBV6-6 CASSYSSNQPQHF
TRBJ2-7 TRBV7-2 CASSLFGLANEQYF
TRBJ1-1 TRBV28 CASSLFMGGKTEAFF
TRBJ2-1 TRBV30 CAWSVISHEQFF
TRBJ2-3 TRBV10-3 CAICGGATDTQYF
TRBJ2-7 TRBV28 CASSLLSEFYEQYF
TRBJ2-3 TRBV27 CASNRWAADTQYF
TRBJ1-1 TRBV4-1 CASSQRRLENTEAFF
TRBJ2-2 TRBV18 CASSPTRGSGTGELFF
TRBJ2-7 TRBV5-4 CASSLGTPEQYF
TRBJ1-2 TRBV15 CATSRPEEGYGYTF
TRBJ2-7 TRBV5-1 CASSLGNSYEQYF
TRBJ1-2 TRBV11-2 CASSSPRGGYTF
TRBJ1-3 TRBV4-3 CASSQIVSGNTIYF
TRBJ2-1 TRBV11-2 CASSLDGVGRSEFF
TRBJ1-1 TRBV5-8 CASSQDRVGVNTEAFF
TRBJ1-5 TRBV9 CASSPGGGGQPQHF
TRBJ2-5 TRBV7-9 CASSLRTGLQETQYF
- TRBV15 CATSRDSGSHYEQYF
TRBJ2-3 TRBV9 CASSVSRKGQNTDTQYF
TRBJ2-1 TRBV6-5 CASSDSSGRADEQFF
TRBJ1-1 TRBV13 CASSPQGVAEAFF
TRBJ1-1 TRBV4-2 CASSHLEGSILEAFF
TRBJ2-1 TRBV4-3 CASSQWEREYNNEQFF
TRBJ2-7 TRBV9 CASSPKVGPSYEQYF
TRBJ2-7 TRBV4-1 CASSQVGSGGATYEQYF
TRBJ2-1 TRBV9 CASSVGDTYNEQFF
TRBJ2-7 TRBV27 CASSPTLNEQYF
TRBJ2-7 TRBV4-3 CASSPGTGSYEQYF
TRBJ2-1 TRBV7-8 CASGRFGGATYNEQFF
TRBJ2-7 TRBV6-5 CASSYGGGGYEQYF
TRBJ2-3 TRBV6-6 CASSYSRVQGTDTQYF
TRBJ2-7 TRBV5-1 CASSFGQGREQYF
TRBJ1-2 TRBV27 CASSLSGQGNYGYTF
TRBJ2-2 TRBV9 CASSGLSSGANTGELFF
TRBJ2-5 TRBV6-5 CASSHGQGQETQYF
TRBJ1-5 TRBV2 CASRVDSGNQPQHF
TRBJ2-7 TRBV5-4 CASSLDYYYEQYF
TRBJ2-1 TRBV7-9 CASSSLRNEQFF
TRBJ2-1 TRBV9 CASSVAGGWASEQFF
TRBJ2-7 TRBV13 CASSSSNYEQYF
TRBJ1-5 TRBV12-5 CASGLEVAGVQPQHF
TRBJ1-2 TRBV5-1 CAGTWGDGYTF
TRBJ2-1 TRBV5-6 CASSLNFVMAEQFF
TRBJ1-3 TRBV28 CASSLIRQLLGNTIYF